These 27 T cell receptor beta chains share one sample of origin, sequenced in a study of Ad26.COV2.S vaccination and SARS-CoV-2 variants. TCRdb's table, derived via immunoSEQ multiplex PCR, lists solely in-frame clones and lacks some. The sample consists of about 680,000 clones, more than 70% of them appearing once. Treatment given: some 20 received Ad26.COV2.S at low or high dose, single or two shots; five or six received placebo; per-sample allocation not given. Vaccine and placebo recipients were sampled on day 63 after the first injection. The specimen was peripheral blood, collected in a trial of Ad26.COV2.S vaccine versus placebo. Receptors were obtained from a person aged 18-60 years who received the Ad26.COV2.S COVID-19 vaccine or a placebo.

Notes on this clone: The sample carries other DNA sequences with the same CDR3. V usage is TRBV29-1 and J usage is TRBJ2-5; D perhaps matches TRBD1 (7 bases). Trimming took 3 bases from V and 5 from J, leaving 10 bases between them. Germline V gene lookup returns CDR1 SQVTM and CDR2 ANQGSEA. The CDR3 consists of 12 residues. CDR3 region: CSVETGRETQYF. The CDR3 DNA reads TGCAGCGTTGAGACAGGGAGGGAGACCCAGTACTTC.

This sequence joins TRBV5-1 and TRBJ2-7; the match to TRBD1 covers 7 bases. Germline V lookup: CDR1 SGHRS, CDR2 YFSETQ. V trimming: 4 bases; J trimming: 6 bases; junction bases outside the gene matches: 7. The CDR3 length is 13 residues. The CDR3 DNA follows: TGCGCCAGCAGCCGCAGGGACAGAGGCGAGCAGTACTTC. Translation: CASSRRDRGEQYF.

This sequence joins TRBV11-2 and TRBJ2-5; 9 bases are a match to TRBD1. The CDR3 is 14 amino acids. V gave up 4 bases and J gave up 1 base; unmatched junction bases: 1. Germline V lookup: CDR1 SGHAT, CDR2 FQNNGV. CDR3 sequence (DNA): TGTGCCAGCAGCTGGGGACAGGGCCAAGAGACCCAGTACTTC. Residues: CASSWGQGQETQYF.

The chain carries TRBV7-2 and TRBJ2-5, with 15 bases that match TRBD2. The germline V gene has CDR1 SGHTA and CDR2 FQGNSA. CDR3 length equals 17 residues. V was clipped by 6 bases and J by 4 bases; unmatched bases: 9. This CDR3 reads CASSGLAGGIRGETQYF. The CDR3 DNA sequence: TGTGCCAGCAGTGGACTAGCGGGGGGGATAAGAGGAGAGACCCAGTACTTC.

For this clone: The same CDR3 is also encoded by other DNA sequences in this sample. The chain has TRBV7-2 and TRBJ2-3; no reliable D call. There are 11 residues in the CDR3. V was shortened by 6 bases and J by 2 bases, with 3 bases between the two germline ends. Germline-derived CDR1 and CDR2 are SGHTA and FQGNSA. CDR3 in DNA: TGTGCCAGCAGTTACACAGATACGCAGTATTTT. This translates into CASSYTDTQYF.

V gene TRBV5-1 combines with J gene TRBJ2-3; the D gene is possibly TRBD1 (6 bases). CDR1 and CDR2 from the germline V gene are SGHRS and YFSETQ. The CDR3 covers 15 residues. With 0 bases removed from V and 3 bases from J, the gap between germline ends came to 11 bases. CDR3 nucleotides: TGCGCCAGCAGCTTGGTGGAGACAGGAACAGATACGCAGTATTTT. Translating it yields CASSLVETGTDTQYF.

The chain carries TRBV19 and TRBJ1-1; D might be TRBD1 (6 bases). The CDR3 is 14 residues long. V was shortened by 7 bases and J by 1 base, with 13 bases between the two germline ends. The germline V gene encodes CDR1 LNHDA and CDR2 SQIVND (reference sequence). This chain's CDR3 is CASTHPTGNTEAFF. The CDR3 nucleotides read TGTGCCAGTACCCATCCGACAGGGAACACTGAAGCTTTCTTT.

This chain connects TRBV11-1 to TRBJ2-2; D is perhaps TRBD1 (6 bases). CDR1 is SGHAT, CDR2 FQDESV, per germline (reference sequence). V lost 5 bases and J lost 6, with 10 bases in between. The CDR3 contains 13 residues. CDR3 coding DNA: TGTGCCAGCAGCCTGAGACAGGCCGGGGAGCTGTTTTTT. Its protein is CASSLRQAGELFF.

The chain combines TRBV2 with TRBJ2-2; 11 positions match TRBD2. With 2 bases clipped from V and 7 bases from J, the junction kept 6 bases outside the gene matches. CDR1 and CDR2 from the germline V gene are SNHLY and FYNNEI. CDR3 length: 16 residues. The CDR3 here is CASSESSGRAFGELFF. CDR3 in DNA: TGTGCCAGCAGTGAAAGTAGCGGGAGGGCCTTCGGGGAGCTGTTTTTT.

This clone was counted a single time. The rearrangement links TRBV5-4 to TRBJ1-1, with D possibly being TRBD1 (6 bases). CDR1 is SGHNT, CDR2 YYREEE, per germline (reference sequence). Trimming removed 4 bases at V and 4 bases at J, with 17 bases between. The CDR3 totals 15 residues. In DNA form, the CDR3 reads TGTGCCAGCAGCCCGGGGGGCAGGGCAGGCACTGAAGCTTTCTTT. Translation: CASSPGGRAGTEAFF.

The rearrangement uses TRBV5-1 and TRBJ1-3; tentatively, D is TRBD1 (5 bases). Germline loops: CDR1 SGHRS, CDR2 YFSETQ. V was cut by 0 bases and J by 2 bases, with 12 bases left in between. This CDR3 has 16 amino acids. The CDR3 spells CASSLDRGSAGNTIYF. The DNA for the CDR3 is TGCGCCAGCAGCTTGGATAGGGGCTCGGCTGGAAACACCATATATTTT.

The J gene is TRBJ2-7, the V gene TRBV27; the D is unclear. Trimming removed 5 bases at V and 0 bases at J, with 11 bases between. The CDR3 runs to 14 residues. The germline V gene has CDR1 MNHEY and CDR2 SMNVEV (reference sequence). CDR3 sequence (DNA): TGTGCCAGCAGTACCTCGACACGCTCCTACGAGCAGTACTTC. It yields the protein CASSTSTRSYEQYF.

CDR3: CASSLESTTEAFF. The DNA of the CDR3 is TGTGCCAGCAGCTTAGAATCAACCACTGAAGCTTTCTTT. V usage is TRBV11-2 and J usage is TRBJ1-1; no clear D gene. The V end was cut by 0 bases, the J end by 4 bases, with 6 bases between. The CDR3 covers 13 residues. Per germline, CDR1 SGHAT and CDR2 FQNNGV.

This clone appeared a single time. DNA of the CDR3: TGCGCCAGCAGTACCCAGGGGGCTCGTACTGAAGCTTTCTTT. Protein: CASSTQGARTEAFF. The J gene is TRBJ1-1, the V gene TRBV10-2; 8 bases agree with TRBD1. V was pared by 5 bases and J by 5 bases, with 7 bases of the junction left unmatched. This CDR3 has 14 amino acids. Germline V gives CDR1 WSHSY, CDR2 SAAADI.

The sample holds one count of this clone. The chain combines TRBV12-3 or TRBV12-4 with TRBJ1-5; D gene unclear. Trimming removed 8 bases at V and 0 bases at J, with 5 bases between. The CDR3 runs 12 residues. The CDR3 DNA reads TGTGCCAGCGCTTATAGCAATCAGCCCCAGCATTTT. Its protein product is CASAYSNQPQHF.

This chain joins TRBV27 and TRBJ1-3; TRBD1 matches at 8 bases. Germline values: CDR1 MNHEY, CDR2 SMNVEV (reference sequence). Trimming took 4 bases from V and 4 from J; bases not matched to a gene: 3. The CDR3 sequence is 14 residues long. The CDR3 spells CASSSRDRGNTIYF. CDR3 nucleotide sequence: TGTGCCAGCAGTTCCAGGGACAGGGGAAACACCATATATTTT.

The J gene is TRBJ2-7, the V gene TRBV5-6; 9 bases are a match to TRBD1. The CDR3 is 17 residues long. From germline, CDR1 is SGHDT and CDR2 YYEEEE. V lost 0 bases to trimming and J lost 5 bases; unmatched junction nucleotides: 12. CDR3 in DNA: TGTGCCAGCAGCTTGGGGGGACCGGGACAGGGCGGCGACGAGCAGTACTTC. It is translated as CASSLGGPGQGGDEQYF.

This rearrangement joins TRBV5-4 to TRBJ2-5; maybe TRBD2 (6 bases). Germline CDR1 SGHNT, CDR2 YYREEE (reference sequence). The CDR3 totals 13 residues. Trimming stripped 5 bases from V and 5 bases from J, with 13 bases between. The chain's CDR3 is CASSPRAGETQYF. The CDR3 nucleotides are TGTGCCAGCAGTCCTCGGGCGGGGGAGACCCAGTACTTC.

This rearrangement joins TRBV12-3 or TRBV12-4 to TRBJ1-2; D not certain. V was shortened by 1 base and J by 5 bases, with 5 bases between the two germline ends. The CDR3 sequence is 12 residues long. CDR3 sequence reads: CASSLENYGYTF. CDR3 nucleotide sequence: TGTGCCAGCAGTTTAGAGAATTATGGCTACACCTTC.

CDR3 DNA sequence: TGTGCCAGCAGCAAAGGGGCGGGGGGCGGCACAGATACGCAGTATTTT. This encodes CASSKGAGGGTDTQYF. The chain employs TRBV11-2 and TRBJ2-3; 8 nucleotides match TRBD2. The germline V gene has CDR1 SGHAT and CDR2 FQNNGV. The CDR3 consists of 16 residues. The V and J ends lost 5 bases and 1 base, in that order; junction bases with no gene match: 8. Together with reference TRBV11-2 and TRBJ2-3, the CDR3 gives the full variable domain: EAGVAQSPRYKIIEKRQSVAFWCNPISGHATLYWYQQILGQGPKLLIQFQNNGVVDDSQLPKDRFSAERLKGVDSTLKIQPAKLEDSAVYLCASSKGAGGGTDTQYFGPGTRLTVL.

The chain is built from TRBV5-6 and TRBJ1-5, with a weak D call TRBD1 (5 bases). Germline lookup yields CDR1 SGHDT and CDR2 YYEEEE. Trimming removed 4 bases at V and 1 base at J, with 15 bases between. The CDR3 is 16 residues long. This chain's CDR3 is CASSLGTGRSNQPQHF. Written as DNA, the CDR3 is TGTGCCAGCAGCCTCGGGACGGGACGAAGCAATCAGCCCCAGCATTTT. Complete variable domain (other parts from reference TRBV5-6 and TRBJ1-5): DAGVTQSPTHLIKTRGQQVTLRCSPKSGHDTVSWYQQALGQGPQFIFQYYEEEERQRGNFPDRFSGHQFPNYSSELNVNALLLGDSALYLCASSLGTGRSNQPQHFGDGTRLSIL.

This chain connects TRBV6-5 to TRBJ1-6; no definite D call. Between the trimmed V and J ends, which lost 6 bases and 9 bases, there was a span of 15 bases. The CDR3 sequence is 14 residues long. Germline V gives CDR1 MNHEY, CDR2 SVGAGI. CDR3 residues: CASRSAPSGSPLHF. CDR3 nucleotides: TGTGCCAGCAGATCGGCCCCCTCGGGTTCACCCCTCCACTTT.

CDR3 coding DNA: TGTGCCAGCAGCCTCCGACACGGGGACATTCAGTACTTC. It codes for CASSLRHGDIQYF. The rearrangement links TRBV7-2 to TRBJ2-4; TRBD2 is a possible D gene (5 bases). CDR1 is SGHTA, CDR2 FQGNSA, per germline. The CDR3 runs to 13 residues. V lost 5 bases to trimming and J lost 8 bases, with 13 bases between them.

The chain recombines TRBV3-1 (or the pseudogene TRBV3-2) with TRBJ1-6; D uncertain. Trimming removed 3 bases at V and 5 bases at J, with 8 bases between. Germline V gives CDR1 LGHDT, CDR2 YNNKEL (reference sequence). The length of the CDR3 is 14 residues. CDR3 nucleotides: TGTGCCAGCAGCCAGGCCACAGATAATTCACCCCTCCACTTT. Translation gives CASSQATDNSPLHF.

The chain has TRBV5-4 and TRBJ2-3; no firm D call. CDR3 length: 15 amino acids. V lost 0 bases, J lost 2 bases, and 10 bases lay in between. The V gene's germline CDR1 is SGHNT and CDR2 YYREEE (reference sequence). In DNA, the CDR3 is TGTGCCAGCAGCTTGGAATCGGCCCCCACAGATACGCAGTATTTT. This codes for CASSLESAPTDTQYF.

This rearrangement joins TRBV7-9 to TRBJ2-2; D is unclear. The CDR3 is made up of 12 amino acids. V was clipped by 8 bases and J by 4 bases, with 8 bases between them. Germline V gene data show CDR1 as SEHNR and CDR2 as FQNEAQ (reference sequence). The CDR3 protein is CASPYFTGELFF. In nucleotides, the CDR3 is TGTGCCAGCCCCTACTTCACCGGGGAGCTGTTTTTT.

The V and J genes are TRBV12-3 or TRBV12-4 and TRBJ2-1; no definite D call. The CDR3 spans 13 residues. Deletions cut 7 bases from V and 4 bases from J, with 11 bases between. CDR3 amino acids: CASNLGRYNEQFF. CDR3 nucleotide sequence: TGTGCCAGCAACCTCGGACGTTACAATGAGCAGTTCTTC.